Sequencing of this T cell receptor beta chain was carried out in a study of blood T cell repertoires in COVID-19. At the level of the study: The United States, Italy and Spain supplied acute and convalescent COVID-19 samples. From T cells, B-cell-depleted T cells, or PBMCs came the material, which was cDNA or gDNA.

CDR3 size: 14 residues. CDR1 is SNHLY and CDR2 is FYNNEI in the germline V gene. Between the trimmed V and J ends, which lost 6 bases and 6 bases, there was a span of 18 bases. Original analysis: Reference gene primer amplification in the assay estimated nucleated cell counts. The repertoire was sequenced with immunoSEQ multiplex PCR; TCRdb's copy has only in-frame clones and lacks some. V and J calls and clone size follow that table, whereas D and trimming were derived from the DNA. The sample includes 200,000 to 300,000 clones, approximately 85% of them seen just once. The specimen sequenced was peripheral blood. The chain uses TRBV2 and TRBJ2-7; D not resolved. The clonotype comes from a man between 50 and 59 years old with acute or convalescent COVID-19. The CDR3 DNA reads TGTGCCAGCAGCCCCACCAGGTTATCAGGCGAGCAGTACTTC. It specifies CASSPTRLSGEQYF.